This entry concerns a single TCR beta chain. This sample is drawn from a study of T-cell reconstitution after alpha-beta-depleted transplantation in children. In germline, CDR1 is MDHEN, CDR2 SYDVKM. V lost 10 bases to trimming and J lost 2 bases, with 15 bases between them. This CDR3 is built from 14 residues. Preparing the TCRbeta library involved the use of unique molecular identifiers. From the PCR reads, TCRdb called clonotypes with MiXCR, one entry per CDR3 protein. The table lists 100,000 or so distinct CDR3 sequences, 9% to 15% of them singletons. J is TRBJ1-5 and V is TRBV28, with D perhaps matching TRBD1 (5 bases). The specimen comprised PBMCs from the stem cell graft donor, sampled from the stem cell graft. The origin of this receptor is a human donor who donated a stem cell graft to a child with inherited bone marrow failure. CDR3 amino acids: CATGDLAGNQPQHF. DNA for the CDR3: TGTGCCACCGGGGACTTGGCGGGCAATCAGCCCCAGCATTTT.